This TCR beta chain was sequenced during a study of post-analysis software for immune sequencing data. Overall study results and limits: There was significantly lower normalized Chao1 diversity in multiple sclerosis patients than in controls. TRBV segments more frequent in patients than in controls numbered about five and included TRBV5-6, TRBV5-1 and TRBV20-1.

Turning to this clonotype: What it binds is not known.

Included in the TCR beta cDNA libraries were unique molecular identifiers. From the PCR reads, TCRdb called clonotypes with MiXCR, one entry per CDR3 protein. Of under 650,000 distinct CDR3 sequences in the sample, around 44% were seen once. Germline V gene lookup returns CDR1 MGHRA and CDR2 YSYEKL. V shed 3 bases and J 0 bases; nucleotides not matched to a gene: 14. The CDR3 is made up of 19 amino acids. The chain recombines TRBV4-1 with TRBJ1-2; 9 bases map to TRBD1. Sample: blood. The clonotype originates from a girl between 10 and 17 years old with multiple sclerosis. This CDR3 is CASSHLDRGNEPPNYGYTF. The CDR3 DNA sequence: TGCGCCAGCAGCCACTTGGACAGGGGAAATGAACCGCCTAACTATGGCTACACCTTC.